This record covers a single T cell receptor beta chain. This sample was taken from a study of T cell responses to AZD1222 COVID-19 vaccine. The V and J ends lost 4 bases and 3 bases, in that order; junction bases with no gene match: 10. The CDR3 has 16 amino acids. Per the germline V gene, CDR1 is SGHRS and CDR2 is YFSETQ. Here immunoSEQ multiplex PCR was the method, and the copy in TCRdb shows in-frame clones only, minus some. This sample has roughly 60,000 clones, with more than 60% found just once. The clonotype was recovered from an adult who received the AZD1222 COVID-19 vaccine. The sequenced sample was peripheral blood, obtained 28 days after the second AZD1222 dose. This chain joins TRBV5-1 and TRBJ2-5; 9 bases map to TRBD2. CDR3 sequence: CASSPRAGGPEETQYF. CDR3 nucleotides: TGCGCCAGCAGCCCGCGGGCGGGGGGGCCGGAAGAGACCCAGTACTTC.